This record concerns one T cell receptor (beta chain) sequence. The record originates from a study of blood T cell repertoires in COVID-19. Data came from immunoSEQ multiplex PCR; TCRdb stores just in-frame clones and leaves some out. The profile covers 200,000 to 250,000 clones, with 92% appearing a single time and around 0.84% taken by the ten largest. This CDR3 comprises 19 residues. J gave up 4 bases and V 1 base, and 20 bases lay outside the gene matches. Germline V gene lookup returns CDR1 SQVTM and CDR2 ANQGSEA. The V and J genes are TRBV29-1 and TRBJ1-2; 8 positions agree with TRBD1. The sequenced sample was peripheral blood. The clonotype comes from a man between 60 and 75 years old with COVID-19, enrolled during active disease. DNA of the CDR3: TGCAGCGTTGAAGGCCGGGGCAGGGGGCGCGGAGTTGGGGTCTATGGCTACACCTTC. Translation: CSVEGRGRGRGVGVYGYTF. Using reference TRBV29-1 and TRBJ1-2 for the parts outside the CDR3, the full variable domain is SAVISQKPSRDICQRGTSLTIQCQVDSQVTMMFWYRQQPGQSLTLIATANQGSEATYESGFVIDKFPISRPNLTFSTLTVSNMSPEDSSIYLCSVEGRGRGRGVGVYGYTFGSGTRLTVV.